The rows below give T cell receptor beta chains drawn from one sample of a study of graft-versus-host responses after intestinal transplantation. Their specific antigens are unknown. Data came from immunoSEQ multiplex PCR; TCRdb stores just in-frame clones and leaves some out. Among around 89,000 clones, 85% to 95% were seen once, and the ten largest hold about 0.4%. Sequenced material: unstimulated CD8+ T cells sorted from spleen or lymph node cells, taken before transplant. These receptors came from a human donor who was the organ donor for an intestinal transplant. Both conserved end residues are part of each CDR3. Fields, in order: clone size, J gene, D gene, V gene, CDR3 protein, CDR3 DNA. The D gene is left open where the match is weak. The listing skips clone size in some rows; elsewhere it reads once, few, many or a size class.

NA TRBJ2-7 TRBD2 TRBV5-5 CASSLVASGTYEQYF TGTGCCAGCAGCTTGGTGGCTAGCGGCACCTACGAGCAGTACTTC
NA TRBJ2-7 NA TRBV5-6 CASSLGVTEYEQYF TGTGCCAGCAGCTTGGGGGTAACGGAGTACGAGCAGTACTTC
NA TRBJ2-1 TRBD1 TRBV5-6 CASSTSHRGYGEQFF TGTGCCAGCAGCACTAGCCACAGGGGGTACGGTGAGCAGTTCTTC
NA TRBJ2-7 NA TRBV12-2 CASHLAPGQQTYEQYF TGTGCAAGTCACCTTGCCCCGGGACAGCAGACCTACGAGCAGTACTTC
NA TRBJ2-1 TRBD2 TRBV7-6 CASSSGGPNNEQFF TGTGCCAGCAGCTCGGGGGGGCCTAACAATGAGCAGTTCTTC
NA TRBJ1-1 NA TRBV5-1 CASKQGNTEAFF TGCGCCAGCAAGCAGGGGAACACTGAAGCTTTCTTT
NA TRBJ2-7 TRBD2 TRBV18 CASSLPESSGYYEQYF TGTGCCAGCTCACTACCAGAATCTAGCGGTTACTACGAGCAGTACTTC
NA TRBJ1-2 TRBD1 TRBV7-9 CASSLASDRVGYGYTF TGTGCCAGCAGCTTAGCGAGCGACAGGGTGGGCTATGGCTACACCTTC
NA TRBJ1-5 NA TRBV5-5 CASSLGPGDQPQHF TGTGCCAGCAGCTTGGGGCCGGGAGATCAGCCCCAGCATTTT
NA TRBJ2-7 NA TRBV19 CASSIGWPHYEQYF TGTGCCAGTAGTATCGGGTGGCCTCACTACGAGCAGTACTTC
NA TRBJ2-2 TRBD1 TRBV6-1 CASSEYRGRGELFF TGTGCCAGCAGTGAATACAGGGGGCGTGGGGAGCTGTTTTTT
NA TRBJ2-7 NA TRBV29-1 CSVASGSEQYF TGCAGCGTTGCTTCGGGGAGCGAGCAGTACTTC
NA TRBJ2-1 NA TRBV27 CASIGSFNEQFF TGTGCCAGCATCGGGAGCTTCAATGAGCAGTTCTTC
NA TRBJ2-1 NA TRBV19 CASSSTGYNEQFF TGTGCCAGTAGTTCTACGGGGTACAATGAGCAGTTCTTC
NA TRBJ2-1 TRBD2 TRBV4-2 CASSPGLAGGNEQFF TGTGCCAGCAGCCCGGGACTAGCGGGGGGTAATGAGCAGTTCTTC
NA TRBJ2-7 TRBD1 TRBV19 CASSIGTGNWYEQYF TGTGCCAGTAGTATCGGGACAGGGAATTGGTACGAGCAGTACTTC
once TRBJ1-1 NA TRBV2 CASSAGRNTEAFF TGTGCCAGCAGTGCGGGGAGAAACACTGAAGCTTTCTTT
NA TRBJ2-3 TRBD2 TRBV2 CASSTSVSDTQYF TGTGCCAGCTCGACTAGCGTTTCAGATACGCAGTATTTT
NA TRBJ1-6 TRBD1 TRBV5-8 CASSFVGQGLVSPLHF TGTGCCAGCAGCTTTGTAGGACAGGGGTTAGTTTCACCCCTCCACTTT